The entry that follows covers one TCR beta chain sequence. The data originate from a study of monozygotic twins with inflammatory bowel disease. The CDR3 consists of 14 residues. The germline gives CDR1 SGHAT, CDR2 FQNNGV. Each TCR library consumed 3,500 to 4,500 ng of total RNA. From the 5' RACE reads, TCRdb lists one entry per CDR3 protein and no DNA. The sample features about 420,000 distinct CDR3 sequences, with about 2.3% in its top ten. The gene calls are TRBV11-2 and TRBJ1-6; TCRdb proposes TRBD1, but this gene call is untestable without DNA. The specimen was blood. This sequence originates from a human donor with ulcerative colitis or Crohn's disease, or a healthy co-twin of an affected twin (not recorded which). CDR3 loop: CASSHGTDNSPLHF. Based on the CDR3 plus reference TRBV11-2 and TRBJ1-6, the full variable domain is EAGVAQSPRYKIIEKRQSVAFWCNPISGHATLYWYQQILGQGPKLLIQFQNNGVVDDSQLPKDRFSAERLKGVDSTLKIQPAKLEDSAVYLCASSHGTDNSPLHFGNGTRLTVT.